Listed here are 10 T cell receptor beta chains from one sample, sequenced in a study of cytomegalovirus exposure and HLA in healthy donors. Both 60 Vbeta primers and 13 Jbeta primers went into the PCR. Sequenced by immunoSEQ multiplex PCR; TCRdb stores in-frame clones only, minus some. Here the sample spans about 140,000 clones, roughly 80% being singletons. Sequencing was carried out using PBMCs. These receptors originate from a man aged 40-55 years in good health and CMV-seronegative.

This clone showed up just once. The J gene is TRBJ1-1, the V gene TRBV19; D not resolved. Trimming pared 0 bases from V and 2 bases from J, leaving 10 bases between. The CDR3 length is 15 residues. The germline gives CDR1 LNHDA, CDR2 SQIVND (reference sequence). The CDR3 DNA sequence: TGTGCCAGTAGTATAGATAGCCGATTTAACACTGAAGCTTTCTTT. Amino acid sequence: CASSIDSRFNTEAFF. The whole variable domain, filled in from reference TRBV19 and TRBJ1-1, reads DGGITQSPKYLFRKEGQNVTLSCEQNLNHDAMYWYRQDPGQGLRLIYYSQIVNDFQKGDIAEGYSVSREKKESFPLTVTSAQKNPTAFYLCASSIDSRFNTEAFFGQGTRLTVV.

The CDR3 region has the DNA TGTGCCAGCAGCCCCCAGACAGGGAGCACAGATACGCAGTATTTT. It is translated as CASSPQTGSTDTQYF. The chain couples TRBV7-2 to TRBJ2-3, with 7 bases identical to TRBD1. J was trimmed by 0 bases and V by 5 bases; bases with no gene match: 5. Germline-derived CDR1 and CDR2 are SGHTA and FQGNSA. CDR3 size: 15 residues.

The chain combines TRBV30 with TRBJ1-3, with no clear D. Trimming took 4 bases from V and 0 from J, leaving 10 bases between them. Germline V gives CDR1 GTSNPN, CDR2 SVGIG (reference sequence). This CDR3 region has 14 residues. The CDR3 nucleotides are TGTGCCTGGATACTGCCGCACTCTGGAAACACCATATATTTT. This translates into CAWILPHSGNTIYF.

This clone has a single count. The chain employs TRBV28 and TRBJ1-1; D uncertain. This CDR3 is built from 11 residues. In germline, CDR1 is MDHEN, CDR2 SYDVKM. Trimming took 8 bases from V and 1 from J, leaving 5 bases between them. CDR3 in amino acids: CASAQNTEAFF. For the CDR3, the DNA is TGTGCCAGCGCACAGAACACTGAAGCTTTCTTT.

The chain is built from TRBV7-2 and TRBJ1-1; TRBD1 aligns across 7 bases. The junction had 3 bases not matched to a gene; V was cut back by 5 bases and J by 3 bases. Germline V gives CDR1 SGHTA, CDR2 FQGNSA. The CDR3 sequence is 13 residues long. The CDR3 loop reads CASSPDRDTEAFF. DNA for the CDR3: TGTGCCAGCAGCCCTGACAGGGACACTGAAGCTTTCTTT.

V and J are TRBV5-4 and TRBJ1-2; 8 bases are a match to TRBD1. Germline V gives CDR1 SGHNT, CDR2 YYREEE (reference sequence). This CDR3 contains 16 residues. With 1 base clipped from V and 3 bases from J, the junction kept 8 bases outside the gene matches. The CDR3 DNA reads TGTGCCAGCAGCTTGCCCGGACAGGGATTATACTATGGCTACACCTTC. This translates into CASSLPGQGLYYGYTF.

This clone was counted a few times. This chain joins TRBV4-3 and TRBJ2-6; TRBD1 aligns across 9 bases. CDR1 LGHNA and CDR2 YSLEER come from the germline V gene. After removal of 3 bases from V and 3 bases from J, the junction contained 0 bases not matched to a gene. CDR3 length equals 15 residues. DNA of the CDR3: TGCGCCAGCAGCCAGGGACAGGGTGGGGCCAACGTCCTGACTTTC. The encoded protein is CASSQGQGGANVLTF.

This clone was counted a few times. The gene calls are TRBV5-6 and TRBJ1-1; 10 nucleotides line up with TRBD1. This CDR3 is 13 amino acids long. Germline CDR1 is SGHDT and CDR2 is YYEEEE. With 10 bases clipped from V and 7 bases from J, the junction kept 10 bases outside the gene matches. CDR3 in DNA: TGTGCCGAGGGGGACAGGGGTAAAAATGAAGCTTTCTTT. Translation: CAEGDRGKNEAFF.

V is TRBV10-2 and J is TRBJ1-5; D gene uncertain. There are 14 residues in the CDR3. Trimming cost V 4 bases and J 4 bases, with 11 bases left between them. Germline V gives CDR1 WSHSY, CDR2 SAAADI. CDR3 loop: CASSGLDFNQPQHF. The DNA for the CDR3 is TGCGCCAGCAGTGGACTGGACTTTAATCAGCCCCAGCATTTT.

V usage is TRBV6-5 and J usage is TRBJ2-2, with 7 bases fitting TRBD2. The CDR3 has 14 residues. J lost 2 bases, V lost 6 bases, and 3 bases had no gene match. The germline V gene has CDR1 MNHEY and CDR2 SVGAGI. The CDR3 DNA reads as TGTGCCAGCAGGTGGGGGGGAAACACCGGGGAGCTGTTTTTT. This sequence encodes CASRWGGNTGELFF.